In its sample, the clone carrying this T cell receptor beta chain was seen once. This entry belongs to a study of regulatory T cells in long-lasting Graves disease. Time point here: persistent/refractory GD, antithyroid drugs over 5 years with positive TRAb. PBMC RNA was the source of the TCR library. The CDR3 totals 16 residues. The germline CDR1 and CDR2 sequences are PRHDT and FYEKMQ (reference sequence). The V gene lost 5 bases and the J gene lost 0 bases, with 13 bases spanning the gap. Through Arm-PCR of CDR3 regions and iRepertoire HTBI primers, TCR beta libraries were built. TCRdb reprocessed the multiplex PCR reads with MiXCR, giving one entry per CDR3 protein. The repertoire includes some 330,000 distinct CDR3 sequences, roughly 23% of them detected once, and about 29% sits in the top ten.

The TCR originated in a middle-aged woman with Graves disease. This chain links TRBV13 with TRBJ2-2; no firm D call. This sample comprised peripheral blood mononuclear cells (PBMCs), obtained when the disease was refractory, from a patient treated with antithyroid drugs. The CDR3 bases are TGTGCCAGCAGCCTCTCTTATATCGCGAACACCGGGGAGCTGTTTTTT. Protein product: CASSLSYIANTGELFF.